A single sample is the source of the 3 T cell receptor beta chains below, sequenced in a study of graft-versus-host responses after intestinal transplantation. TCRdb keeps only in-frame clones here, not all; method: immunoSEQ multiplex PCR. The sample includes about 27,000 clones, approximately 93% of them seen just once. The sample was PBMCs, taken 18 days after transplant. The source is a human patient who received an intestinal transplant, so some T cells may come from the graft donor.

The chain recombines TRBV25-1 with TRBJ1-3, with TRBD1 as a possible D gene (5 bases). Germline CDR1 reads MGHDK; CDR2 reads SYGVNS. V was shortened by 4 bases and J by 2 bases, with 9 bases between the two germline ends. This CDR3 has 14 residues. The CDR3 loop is CASSGGLTGNTIYF. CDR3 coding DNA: TGTGCCAGCAGTGGGGGACTTACTGGAAACACCATATATTTT.

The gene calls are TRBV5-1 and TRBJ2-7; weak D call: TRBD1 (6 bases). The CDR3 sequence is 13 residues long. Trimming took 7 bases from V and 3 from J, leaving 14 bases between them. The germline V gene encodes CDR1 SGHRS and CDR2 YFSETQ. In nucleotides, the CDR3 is TGCGCCAGCGACCGGACAGACCTCTACGAGCAGTACTTC. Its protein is CASDRTDLYEQYF.

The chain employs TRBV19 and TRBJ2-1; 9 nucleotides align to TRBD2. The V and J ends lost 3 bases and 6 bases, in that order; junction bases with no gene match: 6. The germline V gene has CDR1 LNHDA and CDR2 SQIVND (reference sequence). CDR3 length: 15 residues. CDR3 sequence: CASSIWLAGINEQFF. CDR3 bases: TGTGCCAGTAGTATTTGGCTAGCGGGGATCAATGAGCAGTTCTTC. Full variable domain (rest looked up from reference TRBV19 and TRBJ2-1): DGGITQSPKYLFRKEGQNVTLSCEQNLNHDAMYWYRQDPGQGLRLIYYSQIVNDFQKGDIAEGYSVSREKKESFPLTVTSAQKNPTAFYLCASSIWLAGINEQFFGPGTRLTVL.